This entry lists 7 T cell receptor beta chains sequenced from one sample in a study of T cells after yellow fever vaccination. TCRdb recomputed calls from the 5' RACE reads with MiXCR, one row per CDR3 protein. The data show around 310,000 distinct CDR3 sequences, over 3.5% seen once. The material sequenced was PBMCs, taken 15 days after the yellow fever booster vaccination. The receptors shown here come from a man between 18 and 29 years old who received the YFV17D yellow fever vaccine.

This clonotype showed up just a few times. The genes are TRBV7-9 and TRBJ2-5; TRBD1 aligns across 8 bases. Germline lookup yields CDR1 SEHNR and CDR2 FQNEAQ (reference sequence). The CDR3 spans 13 residues. V shed 8 bases and J 5 bases; nucleotides not matched to a gene: 7. CDR3 bases: TGTGCCAGCCGGCCAGGGGGCACGGAGACCCAGTACTTC. It yields the protein CASRPGGTETQYF.

V is TRBV15 and J is TRBJ2-3; tentatively, D is TRBD1 or TRBD2 (6 bases each). The CDR3 spans 18 residues. Germline values: CDR1 LNHNV, CDR2 YYDKDF (reference sequence). V was pared by 5 bases and J by 2 bases, with 23 bases between. CDR3 region: CATSSQGGTGGYTDTQYF. The CDR3 DNA is TGTGCCACCAGCTCACAAGGCGGGACCGGGGGCTACACAGATACGCAGTATTTT.

V is TRBV2 and J is TRBJ1-5, with 7 bases identical to TRBD1. The length of the CDR3 is 19 residues. V dropped 5 bases and J dropped 2; count of bases not matched to a gene: 18. Germline CDR1 is SNHLY and CDR2 is FYNNEI. In DNA form, the CDR3 reads TGTGCCAGCAGTACCGACCCTTGGACAGGCTTATTAGGCAATCAGCCCCAGCATTTT. Amino acids: CASSTDPWTGLLGNQPQHF.

The chain uses TRBV6-6 and TRBJ1-1, with TRBD1 identical over 7 bases. The ends lost 5 bases at V and 12 bases at J; junction bases unmatched: 15. CDR3 size: 14 residues. Germline-derived CDR1 and CDR2 are MNHNY and SVGAGI (reference sequence). The CDR3 protein is CASSPSGVGGVSFF. For the CDR3, the DNA is TGTGCCAGCAGTCCCTCAGGTGTAGGGGGCGTTTCTTTCTTT.

In its sample, this clonotype was seen many times. CDR3 loop: CASSFGGSGTPGELFF. As DNA, the CDR3 is TGTGCCAGCAGCTTTGGGGGTTCCGGGACTCCCGGGGAGCTGTTTTTT. The rearrangement links TRBV7-9 to TRBJ2-2; D is perhaps TRBD2 (6 bases). V was trimmed by 3 bases and J by 6 bases, leaving 17 bases between them. Germline lookup yields CDR1 SEHNR and CDR2 FQNEAQ (reference sequence). The CDR3 has 16 residues.

This clonotype was observed at least ten times. CDR3 amino acids: CASSLFLAGGLNEQFF. CDR3 nucleotides: TGCGCCAGCAGCTTGTTTCTAGCGGGGGGCCTGAATGAGCAGTTCTTC. The chain uses TRBV5-1 and TRBJ2-1; 11 positions agree with TRBD2. Unmatched junction bases numbered 7, after V lost 1 base and J lost 7 bases. Germline CDR1 reads SGHRS; CDR2 reads YFSETQ. This CDR3 has 16 residues.

The sample holds many counts of this clonotype. J is TRBJ2-7 and V is TRBV3-1; 10 bases match TRBD1. V lost 1 base, J lost 7 bases, and 1 base stayed unmatched. The CDR3 spans 13 residues. CDR1 is LGHDT and CDR2 is YNNKEL in the germline V gene (reference sequence). The CDR3 reads CASSQGTGGEQYV. CDR3 bases: TGTGCCAGCAGCCAAGGGACAGGGGGAGAGCAGTACGTC.